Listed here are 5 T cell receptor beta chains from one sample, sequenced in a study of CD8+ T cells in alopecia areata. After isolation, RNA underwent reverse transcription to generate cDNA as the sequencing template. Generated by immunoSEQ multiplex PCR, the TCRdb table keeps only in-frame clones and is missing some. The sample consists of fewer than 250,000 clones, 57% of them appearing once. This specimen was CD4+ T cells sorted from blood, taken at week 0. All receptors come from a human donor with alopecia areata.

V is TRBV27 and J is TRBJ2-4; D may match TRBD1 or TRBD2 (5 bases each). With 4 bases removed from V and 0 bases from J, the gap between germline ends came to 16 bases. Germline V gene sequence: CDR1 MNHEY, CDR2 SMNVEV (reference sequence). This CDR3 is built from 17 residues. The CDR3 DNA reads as TGTGCCAGCAGTTCTAGGGGAGTAGAGCTAGCCAAAAACATTCAGTACTTC. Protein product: CASSSRGVELAKNIQYF.

The CDR3 sequence is CASSRAGSSYEQYF. Here the CDR3 DNA reads TGTGCCAGCTCACGGGCAGGGAGCTCCTACGAGCAGTACTTC. The chain combines TRBV18 with TRBJ2-7; the D gene could be TRBD1 or TRBD2 (5 bases each). In germline, CDR1 is KGHSH, CDR2 LQKENI. The CDR3 spans 14 residues. Trimming pared 4 bases from V and 0 bases from J, leaving 10 bases between.

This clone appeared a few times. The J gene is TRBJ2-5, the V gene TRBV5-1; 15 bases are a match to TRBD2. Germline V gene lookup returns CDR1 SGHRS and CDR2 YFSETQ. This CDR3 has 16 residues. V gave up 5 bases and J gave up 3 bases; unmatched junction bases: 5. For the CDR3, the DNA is TGCGCCAGCAGGGGACTAGCGGGAGGCAATAAAGAGACCCAGTACTTC. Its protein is CASRGLAGGNKETQYF.

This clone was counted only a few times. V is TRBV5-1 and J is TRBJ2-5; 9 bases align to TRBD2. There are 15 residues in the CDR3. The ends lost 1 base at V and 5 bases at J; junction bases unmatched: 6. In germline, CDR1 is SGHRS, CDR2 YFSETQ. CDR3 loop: CASSLYSGSRETQYF. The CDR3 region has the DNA TGCGCCAGCAGCTTGTATAGCGGGAGCCGGGAGACCCAGTACTTC.

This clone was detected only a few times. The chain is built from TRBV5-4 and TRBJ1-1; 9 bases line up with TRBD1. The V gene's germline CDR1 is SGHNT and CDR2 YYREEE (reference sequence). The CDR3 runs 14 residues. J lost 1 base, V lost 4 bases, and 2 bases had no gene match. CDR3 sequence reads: CASSQTGGNTEAFF. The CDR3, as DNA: TGTGCCAGCAGCCAGACAGGGGGGAACACTGAAGCTTTCTTT. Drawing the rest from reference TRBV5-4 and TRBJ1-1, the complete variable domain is ETGVTQSPTHLIKTRGQQVTLRCSSQSGHNTVSWYQQALGQGPQFIFQYYREEENGRGNFPPRFSGLQFPNYSSELNVNALELDDSALYLCASSQTGGNTEAFFGQGTRLTVV.